This T cell receptor beta chain was sequenced during a study of T cells in Graves' hyperthyroidism and ophthalmopathy. At the level of the study: At initial diagnosis, before any treatment had begun, peripheral blood was obtained.

There were TCR beta CDR3 regions amplified from RNA transcripts. The HTBI set primed first-round TCR CDR3 RT-PCR. Each CDR3 protein is one row after TCRdb ran MiXCR on the multiplex PCR reads. Counted here are about 400,000 distinct CDR3 sequences, approximately 15% occurring once; the ten biggest clones make up around 20%. With regard to this clonotype: As yet, its antigen is unknown. A single base separates this from a much larger clone, so it may be a read error.

V gave up 8 bases and J gave up 5 bases; unmatched junction bases: 6. Germline assignment: CDR1 MDHEN and CDR2 SYDVKM. The CDR3 covers 14 residues. Findings of the study overall: Among thyroid clonotypes expanded above 0.001, most also appeared in blood. Onset of ophthalmopathy came a median approximately 6.9 months after the model predicted it.

Sequences were obtained from blood. The V call is TRBV28, the J call TRBJ2-1; TRBD1 agrees at 10 bases. The receptor's source is a woman aged 25 to 39 with Graves' ophthalmopathy. The CDR3 DNA reads as TGTGCCAGCCTCCGCGACAGGGGGCACAATGAGCAGTTCTTC. Its translation: CASLRDRGHNEQFF. Combining the CDR3 with reference TRBV28 and TRBJ2-1 gives the whole variable domain DVKVTQSSRYLVKRTGEKVFLECVQDMDHENMFWYRQDPGLGLRLIYFSYDVKMKEKGDIPEGYSVSREKKERFSLILESASTNQTSMYLCASLRDRGHNEQFFGPGTRLTVL.